A single sample is the source of the 17 T cell receptor beta chains below, sequenced in a study of blood T cell repertoires in COVID-19. Sequenced by immunoSEQ multiplex PCR; TCRdb stores in-frame clones only, minus some. The profile shows around 44,000 clones, about 90% of them singletons. Sequenced: peripheral blood. These receptors were obtained from a human donor in a cohort sampled during active COVID-19.

The chain joins TRBV27 to TRBJ1-6, with 11 bases fitting TRBD1. There are 15 residues in the CDR3. CDR1 MNHEY and CDR2 SMNVEV come from the germline V gene (reference sequence). V lost 5 bases to trimming and J lost 10 bases; unmatched junction nucleotides: 7. This chain's CDR3 is CASSPWDRGTSPLHF. The CDR3 DNA reads TGTGCCAGCAGTCCATGGGACAGGGGGACATCACCCCTCCACTTT.

This clone has just one count. The chain employs TRBV27 and TRBJ1-5; D unresolved. The CDR3 totals 15 residues. Trimming removed 6 bases at V and 2 bases at J, with 14 bases between. Germline CDR1 is MNHEY and CDR2 is SMNVEV (reference sequence). The CDR3: CASSSKRHRNQPQHF. In DNA, the CDR3 is TGTGCCAGCAGCTCAAAAAGACACCGCAATCAGCCCCAGCATTTT.

This sequence joins TRBV29-1 and TRBJ1-1; 9 bases line up with TRBD1. Germline CDR1 reads SQVTM; CDR2 reads ANQGSEA. The CDR3 spans 13 residues. The J segment lost 4 bases and the V segment lost 5 bases, leaving 5 bases of the junction unmatched. The CDR3 DNA sequence: TGCAGCGTTCACAGGGGGCTGGGCACTGAAGCTTTCTTT. This gives the protein CSVHRGLGTEAFF. Full variable domain (remainder filled in from reference TRBV29-1 and TRBJ1-1): SAVISQKPSRDICQRGTSLTIQCQVDSQVTMMFWYRQQPGQSLTLIATANQGSEATYESGFVIDKFPISRPNLTFSTLTVSNMSPEDSSIYLCSVHRGLGTEAFFGQGTRLTVV.

The V gene is TRBV19, the J gene TRBJ2-1; 10 nucleotides match TRBD1. Trimming took 5 bases from V and 4 from J; bases not matched to a gene: 5. The V gene's germline CDR1 is LNHDA and CDR2 SQIVND (reference sequence). This CDR3 region has 15 residues. CDR3: CASSWGTGVYNEQFF. CDR3 DNA sequence: TGTGCCAGTAGTTGGGGGACAGGGGTTTACAATGAGCAGTTCTTC.

The chain uses TRBV6-6 and TRBJ1-1, with D unclear. With 3 bases removed from V and 0 bases from J, the gap between germline ends came to 8 bases. Germline V lookup: CDR1 MNHNY, CDR2 SVGAGI (reference sequence). The CDR3 length is 14 residues. The DNA for the CDR3 is TGTGCCAGCAGTTATCCGGAGATGAACACTGAAGCTTTCTTT. It is translated as CASSYPEMNTEAFF.

This clone appeared a single time. The chain has TRBV7-2 and TRBJ1-2; perhaps TRBD1 as D (5 bases). This CDR3 region has 15 residues. CDR1 and CDR2 (germline): SGHTA, FQGNSA. Trimming pared 1 base from V and 7 bases from J, leaving 16 bases between. The CDR3 DNA follows: TGTGCCAGCAGCTTAGAGCCAGGGAACGTCGGTGGCTACACCTTC. Encoded protein: CASSLEPGNVGGYTF.

In its sample, this clone was seen a few times. This chain links TRBV30 with TRBJ1-5, with D perhaps TRBD1 (5 bases). Trimming shortened V by 3 bases and J by 4 bases, and 10 bases separated the two germline ends. The CDR3 extends over 13 amino acids. Germline CDR1 GTSNPN, CDR2 SVGIG (reference sequence). Here the CDR3 reads CAWSKQENQPQHF. CDR3 coding DNA: TGTGCCTGGAGCAAACAGGAGAATCAGCCCCAGCATTTT. The full variable domain, with the rest looked up from reference TRBV30 and TRBJ1-5, is SQTIHQWPATLVQPVGSPLSLECTVEGTSNPNLYWYRQAAGRGLQLLFYSVGIGQISSEVPQNLSASRPQDRQFILSSKKLLLSDSGFYLCAWSKQENQPQHFGDGTRLSIL.

The chain links TRBV2 to TRBJ1-3, with TRBD1 identical over 8 bases. The CDR3 has 14 residues. With 6 bases clipped from V and 2 bases from J, the junction kept 3 bases outside the gene matches. CDR1 SNHLY and CDR2 FYNNEI come from the germline V gene. Here the CDR3 DNA reads TGTGCCAGCAGACGGACAGGGACTGGAAACACCATATATTTT. It yields the protein CASRRTGTGNTIYF. The entire variable domain, with the rest obtained from reference TRBV2 and TRBJ1-3, is as follows: EPEVTQTPSHQVTQMGQEVILRCVPISNHLYFYWYRQILGQKVEFLVSFYNNEISEKSEIFDDQFSVERPDGSNFTLKIRSTKLEDSAMYFCASRRTGTGNTIYFGEGSWLTVV.

The V gene is TRBV7-8, the J gene TRBJ1-5; maybe TRBD1 (5 bases). The CDR3 runs to 14 residues. Germline V gene data show CDR1 as SGHVS and CDR2 as FQNEAQ. Between the trimmed V and J ends, which lost 2 bases and 8 bases, there was a span of 13 bases. CDR3 coding DNA: TGTGCCAGCAGCTTAATGAGGACATCGAAGCCCCAGCATTTT. It is translated as CASSLMRTSKPQHF.

This chain connects TRBV5-4 to TRBJ1-1; D is possibly TRBD1 (6 bases). The CDR3 runs to 13 residues. CDR1 is SGHNT, CDR2 YYREEE, per germline (reference sequence). V was pared by 4 bases and J by 7 bases, with 14 bases between. CDR3 in amino acids: CASSATGRFEAFF. CDR3 nucleotides: TGTGCCAGCAGCGCAACAGGGAGATTTGAAGCTTTCTTT.

V gene TRBV4-1 combines with J gene TRBJ2-3; 9 bases are shared with TRBD1. Losses at the gene ends were 3 bases for V and 4 bases for J; bases not matched to a gene: 8. Germline V gene sequence: CDR1 MGHRA, CDR2 YSYEKL. The CDR3 loop spans 16 amino acids. The CDR3: CASSHDTGTGSDTQYF. As DNA, the CDR3 is TGCGCCAGCAGCCACGATACCGGGACAGGGTCAGATACGCAGTATTTT.

This chain connects TRBV10-2 to TRBJ2-3, with D tentatively TRBD1 (5 bases). CDR3 size: 14 residues. Per the germline V gene, CDR1 is WSHSY and CDR2 is SAAADI. Trimming stripped 3 bases from V and 5 bases from J, with 12 bases between. CDR3: CASSDTGYGDTQYF. The CDR3, as DNA: TGCGCCAGCAGTGATACAGGTTACGGAGATACGCAGTATTTT.

This rearrangement joins TRBV6-1 to TRBJ2-1; 9 nucleotides agree with TRBD2. Germline V CDR1 and CDR2: MNHNS, SASEGT. Trimming removed 4 bases from V and 4 bases from J; junction bases left unmatched: 8. This CDR3 is built from 16 residues. The CDR3 DNA sequence: TGTGCCAGCAGTGGGGGACTAGCTCCAACTTACAATGAGCAGTTCTTC. Its translation: CASSGGLAPTYNEQFF.

The chain combines TRBV3-1 (or the pseudogene TRBV3-2) with TRBJ2-2; D might be TRBD2 (6 bases). The CDR3 covers 16 residues. From germline, CDR1 is LGHDT and CDR2 YNNKEL (reference sequence). The V gene lost 1 base and the J gene lost 4 bases, with 13 bases spanning the gap. CDR3 bases: TGTGCCAGCAGCCAAGTCGGAGGAGGGGTCACCGGGGAGCTGTTTTTT. As protein: CASSQVGGGVTGELFF.

J is TRBJ2-3 and V is TRBV29-1; 11 bases are shared with TRBD1. V was pared by 6 bases and J by 2 bases, with 1 base of the junction left unmatched. Germline lookup yields CDR1 SQVTM and CDR2 ANQGSEA. The CDR3 length is 13 residues. CDR3 coding DNA: TGCAGCGTGGACAGGGGGCTCACAGATACGCAGTATTTT. It is translated as CSVDRGLTDTQYF.

J is TRBJ1-5 and V is TRBV6-1; no reliable D call. Germline CDR1 MNHNS, CDR2 SASEGT. Trimming shortened V by 2 bases and J by 9 bases, and 11 bases separated the two germline ends. This CDR3 contains 13 residues. The CDR3 loop reads CASSESWGGPQHF. In DNA, the CDR3 is TGTGCCAGCAGTGAAAGTTGGGGAGGGCCCCAGCATTTT.

The V call is TRBV24-1, the J call TRBJ2-7; tentative D call: TRBD1 (6 bases). The V gene's germline CDR1 is KGHDR and CDR2 SFDVKD. This CDR3 contains 14 residues. The V end was cut by 4 bases, the J end by 5 bases, with 14 bases between. CDR3 loop: CATSDPGQSNEQYF. The CDR3 bases are TGTGCCACCAGTGACCCAGGACAGTCTAACGAGCAGTACTTC.